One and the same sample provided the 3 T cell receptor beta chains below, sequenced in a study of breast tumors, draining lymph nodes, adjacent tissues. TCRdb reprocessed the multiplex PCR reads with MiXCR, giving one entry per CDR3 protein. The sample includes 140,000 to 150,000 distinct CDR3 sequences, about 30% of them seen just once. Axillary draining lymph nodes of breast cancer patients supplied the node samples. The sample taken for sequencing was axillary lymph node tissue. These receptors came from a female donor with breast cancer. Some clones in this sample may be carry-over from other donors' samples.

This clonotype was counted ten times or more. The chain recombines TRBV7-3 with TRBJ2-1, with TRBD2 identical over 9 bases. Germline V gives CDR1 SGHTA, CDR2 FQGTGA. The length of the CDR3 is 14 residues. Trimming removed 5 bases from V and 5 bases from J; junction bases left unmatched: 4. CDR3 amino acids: CASSESGGNNEQFF. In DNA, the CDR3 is TGTGCCAGCAGCGAGAGCGGGGGGAACAATGAGCAGTTCTTC.

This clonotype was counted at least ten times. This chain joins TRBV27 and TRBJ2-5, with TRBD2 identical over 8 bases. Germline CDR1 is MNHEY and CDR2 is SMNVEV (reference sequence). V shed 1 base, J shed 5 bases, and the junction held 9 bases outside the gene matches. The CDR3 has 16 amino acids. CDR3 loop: CASSLLTGGAGETQYF. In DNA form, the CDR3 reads TGTGCCAGCAGTTTATTAACCGGGGGGGCCGGTGAGACCCAGTACTTC.

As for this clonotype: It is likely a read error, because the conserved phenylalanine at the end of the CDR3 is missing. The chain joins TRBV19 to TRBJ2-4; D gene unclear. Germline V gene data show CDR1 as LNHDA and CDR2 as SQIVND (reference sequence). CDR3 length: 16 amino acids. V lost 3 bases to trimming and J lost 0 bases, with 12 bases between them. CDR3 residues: CASSIRQDQAKNIQYP. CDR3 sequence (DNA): TGTGCCAGTAGTATTCGGCAGGACCAAGCCAAAAACATTCAGTACCCC.